Listed here are 30 T cell receptor beta chains from one sample, sequenced in a study of blood T cells in healthy people across ages. A J-beta primer mix and a sample-barcoded 5' primer were used in a second PCR of roughly 7 to 12 cycles. From the 5' RACE reads, TCRdb called clonotypes with MiXCR, one entry per CDR3 protein. The sample holds around 800,000 distinct CDR3 sequences, 62% seen once. Source material: blood. The receptors were sampled from a young man in good health.

This rearrangement joins TRBV10-3 to TRBJ2-7; 7 positions match TRBD1. CDR3 length: 14 amino acids. CDR1 ENHRY and CDR2 SYGVKD come from the germline V gene. Trimming cost V 5 bases and J 4 bases; bases outside gene matches: 8. The DNA of the CDR3 is TGTGCCATCAGTTCGCCCGGGACAGCTTACGAGCAGTACTTC. This translates into CAISSPGTAYEQYF.

On this clonotype: A much larger clone differs by one base, so this may be a read error. The chain has TRBV4-3 and TRBJ2-3, with D unclear. The CDR3 sequence is 15 residues long. Germline lookup yields CDR1 LGHNA and CDR2 YSLEER. V lost 4 bases and J lost 6, with 17 bases in between. The CDR3 loop reads CASSLDDCPGDTQYF. CDR3 DNA: TGCGCCAGCAGCCTTGACGACTGCCCCGGGGATACGCAGTATTTT.

The chain employs TRBV4-3 and TRBJ1-2; D ambiguous. The germline gives CDR1 LGHNA, CDR2 YSLEER. The CDR3 length is 16 residues. Trimming removed 4 bases from V and 9 bases from J, with 24 bases in between. The CDR3 bases are TGCGCCAGCAGCCGAGATCGTAGGACGGATTCGAGTAGCTACACCTTC. This translates into CASSRDRRTDSSSYTF.

The V and J genes are TRBV20-1 and TRBJ2-1, with unresolved D. Trimming shortened V by 0 bases and J by 3 bases, and 15 bases separated the two germline ends. Germline V CDR1 and CDR2: DFQATT, SNEGSKA (reference sequence). The CDR3 length is 16 residues. CDR3 DNA: TGCAGTGCTAGAGATGAAGGGCGCGGATTCTACAATGAGCAGTTCTTC. This sequence encodes CSARDEGRGFYNEQFF.

This clonotype has a handful of counts. V usage is TRBV20-1 and J usage is TRBJ2-5; tentative D call: TRBD2 (7 bases). This CDR3 spans 14 amino acids. Germline V CDR1 and CDR2: DFQATT, SNEGSKA (reference sequence). DNA for the CDR3: TGCAGGGCCCAAGTGGGGGGGGCCCAAGAGACCCAGTACTTC. Its translation: CRAQVGGAQETQYF.

The chain recombines TRBV10-3 with TRBJ1-5; 7 bases are a match to TRBD1. The CDR3 extends over 13 amino acids. Germline V lookup: CDR1 ENHRY, CDR2 SYGVKD. Unmatched junction bases numbered 3, after V lost 7 bases and J lost 3 bases. The CDR3 sequence: CAIKGQNNQPQHF. As DNA, the CDR3 is TGTGCCATCAAGGGACAGAACAATCAGCCCCAGCATTTT.

In its sample, this clonotype was seen a few times. V gene TRBV7-2 combines with J gene TRBJ2-1; D not certain. Germline CDR1 and CDR2: SGHTA and FQGNSA. The ends were cut back, 3 bases at V and 0 bases at J, with 9 bases in the middle. The CDR3 has 15 amino acids. The CDR3, as DNA: TGTGCCAGCAGCTTGGATGGATACTCCTACAATGAGCAGTTCTTC. This codes for CASSLDGYSYNEQFF. Looking up the rest from reference TRBV7-2 and TRBJ2-1 gives the full variable domain: GAGVSQSPSNKVTEKGKDVELRCDPISGHTALYWYRQSLGQGLEFLIYFQGNSAPDKSGLPSDRFSAERTGGSVSTLTIQRTQQEDSAVYLCASSLDGYSYNEQFFGPGTRLTVL.

The rearrangement uses TRBV7-8 and TRBJ2-2, with 7 bases matching TRBD1. CDR1 is SGHVS, CDR2 FQNEAQ, per germline. The J segment lost 6 bases and the V segment lost 9 bases, leaving 7 bases of the junction unmatched. CDR3 size: 13 residues. The CDR3 loop is CARTGSFPGELFF. In nucleotides, the CDR3 is TGTGCCAGGACAGGGTCGTTCCCCGGGGAGCTGTTTTTT.

J is TRBJ1-5 and V is TRBV6-2 or TRBV6-3; 7 bases agree with TRBD1. The CDR3 runs 13 residues. J gave up 5 bases and V 6 bases, and 4 bases lay outside the gene matches. Germline CDR1 is MNHEY and CDR2 is SVGEGT. CDR3 region: CASRWDSDQPQHF. The DNA of the CDR3 is TGTGCCAGCAGGTGGGACAGCGATCAGCCCCAGCATTTT.

This chain joins TRBV9 and TRBJ1-6, with 9 bases that match TRBD1. Germline CDR1 reads SGDLS; CDR2 reads YYNGEE. V gave up 4 bases and J gave up 11 bases; unmatched junction bases: 13. The CDR3 is made up of 16 amino acids. The CDR3 coding sequence is TGTGCCAGCAGCCCGAGGACAGGGGCGTCTTACGCACCCCTCCACTTT. Residues: CASSPRTGASYAPLHF.

This clonotype was counted a few times. The chain is built from TRBV20-1 and TRBJ2-3; maybe TRBD1 (6 bases). The CDR3 has 16 residues. V was shortened by 2 bases and J by 0 bases, with 15 bases between the two germline ends. Per the germline V gene, CDR1 is DFQATT and CDR2 is SNEGSKA (reference sequence). The DNA of the CDR3 is TGCAGTGCTAGAAACAGGGCGTTTTATAGCACAGATACGCAGTATTTT. This sequence encodes CSARNRAFYSTDTQYF.

This rearrangement joins TRBV7-9 to TRBJ2-7; D is uncertain. This CDR3 contains 16 residues. CDR1 SEHNR and CDR2 FQNEAQ come from the germline V gene (reference sequence). V was shortened by 5 bases and J by 0 bases, with 17 bases between the two germline ends. CDR3 residues: CASSPSRDSLSYEQYF. CDR3 coding DNA: TGTGCCAGCAGCCCCTCCCGAGACTCTCTCTCCTACGAGCAGTACTTC.

The rearrangement uses TRBV16 and TRBJ2-7; the D call may be TRBD1 or TRBD2 (5 bases each). CDR3 length: 15 amino acids. CDR1 is KGHSY and CDR2 is FQNENV in the germline V gene. Trimming pared 0 bases from V and 3 bases from J, leaving 12 bases between. CDR3 sequence: CASSQSTGPFYEQYF. CDR3 nucleotides: TGTGCCAGCAGCCAATCGACGGGACCTTTCTACGAGCAGTACTTC.

The chain is built from TRBV3-1 and TRBJ2-1; 8 bases align to TRBD1. The CDR3 is 17 amino acids. Germline values: CDR1 LGHDT, CDR2 YNNKEL (reference sequence). The junction had 11 bases not matched to a gene; V was cut back by 2 bases and J by 5 bases. The DNA of the CDR3 is TGTGCCAGCAGCCAACCCATCGGGACAGGACTAAACAATGAGCAGTTCTTC. It encodes CASSQPIGTGLNNEQFF.

This clonotype turned up a few times. This chain links TRBV7-9 with TRBJ2-1; D possibly corresponds to TRBD2 (7 bases). From germline, CDR1 is SEHNR and CDR2 FQNEAQ (reference sequence). Trimming left V 3 bases short and J 6 bases short, with 18 bases between. This CDR3 is 16 amino acids long. The DNA of the CDR3 is TGTGCCAGCAGCTTGCTTGAAGGGGGGGCTCTCAATGAGCAGTTCTTC. Its translation: CASSLLEGGALNEQFF. The whole variable domain, remainder taken from reference TRBV7-9 and TRBJ2-1, is DTGVSQNPRHKITKRGQNVTFRCDPISEHNRLYWYRQTLGQGPEFLTYFQNEAQLEKSRLLSDRFSAERPKGSFSTLEIQRTEQGDSAMYLCASSLLEGGALNEQFFGPGTRLTVL.

This clonotype has a single count. A much larger clone differs by one base, so this may be a read error. The chain carries TRBV20-1 and TRBJ2-4; D possibly matches TRBD1 or TRBD2 (5 bases each). Looked up from germline, CDR1 is DFQATT and CDR2 is SNEGSKA (reference sequence). This CDR3 is 13 amino acids long. Trimming cost V 7 bases and J 13 bases, with 23 bases left between them. CDR3 protein: CSVSEGPPNEQYF. The CDR3 DNA follows: TGCAGTGTGAGCGAGGGACCACCCAATGAGCAGTACTTC.

The CDR3 coding sequence is TGTGCCAGCAGCTTGAAGTGGGCGAGGGGCTACACCTTC. Translation gives CASSLKWARGYTF. The chain employs TRBV5-6 and TRBJ1-2; D is ambiguous. Per germline, CDR1 SGHDT and CDR2 YYEEEE. The CDR3 sequence is 13 residues long. V gave up 1 base and J gave up 8 bases, with 12 bases separating them.

This chain connects TRBV27 to TRBJ2-7; TRBD1 might be the D (6 bases). V shed 5 bases and J shed 2 bases, with 13 bases lying between them. The germline V gene has CDR1 MNHEY and CDR2 SMNVEV (reference sequence). This CDR3 contains 14 residues. The CDR3 reads CASSRNRDTYEQYF. CDR3 nucleotides: TGTGCCAGCAGTCGTAACAGGGATACCTACGAGCAGTACTTC.

The sample holds one count of this clonotype. CDR3 residues: CATSRDLRKRGGSPSTDTQYF. CDR3 nucleotide sequence: TGTGCCACCAGCAGAGATCTCCGCAAGAGGGGTGGGTCACCTAGCACAGATACGCAGTATTTT. The chain joins TRBV15 to TRBJ2-3; D may correspond to TRBD1 or TRBD2 (5 bases each). CDR1 LNHNV and CDR2 YYDKDF come from the germline V gene (reference sequence). The CDR3 has 21 amino acids. V dropped 0 bases and J dropped 0 bases, with 25 bases sitting between them.

This clonotype was seen just once. The chain joins TRBV20-1 to TRBJ2-3, with 7 bases that match TRBD1. Germline-derived CDR1 and CDR2 are DFQATT and SNEGSKA (reference sequence). This CDR3 region has 14 residues. Trimming cost V 5 bases and J 2 bases; bases outside gene matches: 7. CDR3 protein: CSASYRGTTDTQYF. The CDR3 DNA is TGCAGTGCTTCCTACAGGGGCACCACAGATACGCAGTATTTT.

The V gene is TRBV20-1, the J gene TRBJ2-3; the D gene is possibly TRBD1 (6 bases). Deletions cut 0 bases from V and 1 base from J, with 17 bases between. The CDR3 has 17 residues. Germline lookup yields CDR1 DFQATT and CDR2 SNEGSKA (reference sequence). The chain's CDR3 is CSARDWGRRGRTDTQYF. In DNA, the CDR3 is TGCAGTGCTAGAGATTGGGGGCGCCGGGGCCGCACAGATACGCAGTATTTT.

This chain uses TRBV6-2 or TRBV6-3 with TRBJ2-7; the match to TRBD1 covers 9 bases. Per the germline V gene, CDR1 is MNHEY and CDR2 is SVGEGT. This CDR3 comprises 13 residues. The J segment lost 3 bases and the V segment lost 8 bases, leaving 5 bases of the junction unmatched. CDR3 coding DNA: TGTGCCAGCGTAAGGACAGGGGTCTACGAGCAGTACTTC. This translates into CASVRTGVYEQYF.

The chain recombines TRBV20-1 with TRBJ2-3; D remains ambiguous. Germline V gene lookup returns CDR1 DFQATT and CDR2 SNEGSKA (reference sequence). The CDR3 covers 14 residues. The V gene lost 6 bases and the J gene lost 0 bases, with 13 bases spanning the gap. The CDR3 DNA is TGCAGTGCCCCGCCCGGGTCTAGCACAGATACGCAGTATTTT. Translating it yields CSAPPGSSTDTQYF.

The rearrangement joins TRBV24-1 to TRBJ2-1, with D possibly being TRBD1 (6 bases). V was cut by 9 bases and J by 4 bases, with 9 bases left in between. The CDR3 is 12 amino acids. CDR1 and CDR2 (germline): KGHDR, SFDVKD. The CDR3 sequence is CATEDRYNEQFF. The CDR3 region has the DNA TGTGCCACCGAGGACAGATACAATGAGCAGTTCTTC.

The chain carries TRBV9 and TRBJ2-1; 9 positions match TRBD1. Matching the DNA end better, TRBJ2-7 makes the J call doubtful. The CDR3 consists of 17 residues. From germline, CDR1 is SGDLS and CDR2 YYNGEE. CDR3 residues: CASSTTGTGYAYNEQYF. CDR3 DNA sequence: TGTGCCAGCAGCACGACCGGGACAGGGTACGCCTACAATGAGCAGTACTTC.

The gene calls are TRBV4-3 and TRBJ2-5, with TRBD1 matching 9 bases. The J call may be incorrect, as the DNA end agrees better with TRBJ2-7. The CDR3 is made up of 16 amino acids. Germline CDR1 and CDR2: LGHNA and YSLEER. The DNA for the CDR3 is TGCGCCAGCAGCCAACTAGCCGGGACAGGGTTTCCCGAGCAGTACTTC. It codes for CASSQLAGTGFPEQYF.

For the CDR3, the DNA is TGTGCCAGCAGTTTAGGGGCTAGGGGTCGGCAAGAGACCCAGTACTTC. It translates to CASSLGARGRQETQYF. V gene TRBV28 combines with J gene TRBJ2-5; D possibly corresponds to TRBD1 (5 bases). Trimming shortened V by 2 bases and J by 2 bases, and 15 bases separated the two germline ends. The germline V gene has CDR1 MDHEN and CDR2 SYDVKM. The CDR3 consists of 16 residues.

This clonotype came up many times. The gene calls are TRBV5-1 and TRBJ2-5; 9 positions agree with TRBD1. Unmatched junction bases numbered 6, after V lost 3 bases and J lost 3 bases. The germline gives CDR1 SGHRS, CDR2 YFSETQ. This CDR3 comprises 15 residues. Here the CDR3 DNA reads TGCGCCAGCAGCTCTAATACAGGGGGCGAAGAGACCCAGTACTTC. This gives the protein CASSSNTGGEETQYF.

The chain is built from TRBV9 and TRBJ2-1; 11 bases match TRBD2. This CDR3 has 15 amino acids. V lost 1 base to trimming and J lost 10 bases; unmatched junction nucleotides: 7. Germline lookup yields CDR1 SGDLS and CDR2 YYNGEE. The CDR3 reads CASSVHVAGGGEQFF. CDR3 sequence (DNA): TGTGCCAGCAGCGTACATGTAGCGGGGGGGGGCGAGCAGTTCTTC.

This clonotype has more than one count but fewer than ten. The V call is TRBV13, the J call TRBJ2-5; 9 bases align to TRBD2. Looked up from germline, CDR1 is PRHDT and CDR2 is FYEKMQ (reference sequence). Trimming took 1 base from V and 1 from J; bases not matched to a gene: 1. The CDR3 is made up of 15 amino acids. The CDR3 is CASSLEAGGQETQYF. Here the CDR3 DNA reads TGTGCCAGCAGCTTAGAAGCGGGGGGCCAAGAGACCCAGTACTTC. Based on the CDR3 plus reference TRBV13 and TRBJ2-5, the full variable domain is AAGVIQSPRHLIKEKRETATLKCYPIPRHDTVYWYQQGPGQDPQFLISFYEKMQSDKGSIPDRFSAQQFSDYHSELNMSSLELGDSALYFCASSLEAGGQETQYFGPGTRLLVL.